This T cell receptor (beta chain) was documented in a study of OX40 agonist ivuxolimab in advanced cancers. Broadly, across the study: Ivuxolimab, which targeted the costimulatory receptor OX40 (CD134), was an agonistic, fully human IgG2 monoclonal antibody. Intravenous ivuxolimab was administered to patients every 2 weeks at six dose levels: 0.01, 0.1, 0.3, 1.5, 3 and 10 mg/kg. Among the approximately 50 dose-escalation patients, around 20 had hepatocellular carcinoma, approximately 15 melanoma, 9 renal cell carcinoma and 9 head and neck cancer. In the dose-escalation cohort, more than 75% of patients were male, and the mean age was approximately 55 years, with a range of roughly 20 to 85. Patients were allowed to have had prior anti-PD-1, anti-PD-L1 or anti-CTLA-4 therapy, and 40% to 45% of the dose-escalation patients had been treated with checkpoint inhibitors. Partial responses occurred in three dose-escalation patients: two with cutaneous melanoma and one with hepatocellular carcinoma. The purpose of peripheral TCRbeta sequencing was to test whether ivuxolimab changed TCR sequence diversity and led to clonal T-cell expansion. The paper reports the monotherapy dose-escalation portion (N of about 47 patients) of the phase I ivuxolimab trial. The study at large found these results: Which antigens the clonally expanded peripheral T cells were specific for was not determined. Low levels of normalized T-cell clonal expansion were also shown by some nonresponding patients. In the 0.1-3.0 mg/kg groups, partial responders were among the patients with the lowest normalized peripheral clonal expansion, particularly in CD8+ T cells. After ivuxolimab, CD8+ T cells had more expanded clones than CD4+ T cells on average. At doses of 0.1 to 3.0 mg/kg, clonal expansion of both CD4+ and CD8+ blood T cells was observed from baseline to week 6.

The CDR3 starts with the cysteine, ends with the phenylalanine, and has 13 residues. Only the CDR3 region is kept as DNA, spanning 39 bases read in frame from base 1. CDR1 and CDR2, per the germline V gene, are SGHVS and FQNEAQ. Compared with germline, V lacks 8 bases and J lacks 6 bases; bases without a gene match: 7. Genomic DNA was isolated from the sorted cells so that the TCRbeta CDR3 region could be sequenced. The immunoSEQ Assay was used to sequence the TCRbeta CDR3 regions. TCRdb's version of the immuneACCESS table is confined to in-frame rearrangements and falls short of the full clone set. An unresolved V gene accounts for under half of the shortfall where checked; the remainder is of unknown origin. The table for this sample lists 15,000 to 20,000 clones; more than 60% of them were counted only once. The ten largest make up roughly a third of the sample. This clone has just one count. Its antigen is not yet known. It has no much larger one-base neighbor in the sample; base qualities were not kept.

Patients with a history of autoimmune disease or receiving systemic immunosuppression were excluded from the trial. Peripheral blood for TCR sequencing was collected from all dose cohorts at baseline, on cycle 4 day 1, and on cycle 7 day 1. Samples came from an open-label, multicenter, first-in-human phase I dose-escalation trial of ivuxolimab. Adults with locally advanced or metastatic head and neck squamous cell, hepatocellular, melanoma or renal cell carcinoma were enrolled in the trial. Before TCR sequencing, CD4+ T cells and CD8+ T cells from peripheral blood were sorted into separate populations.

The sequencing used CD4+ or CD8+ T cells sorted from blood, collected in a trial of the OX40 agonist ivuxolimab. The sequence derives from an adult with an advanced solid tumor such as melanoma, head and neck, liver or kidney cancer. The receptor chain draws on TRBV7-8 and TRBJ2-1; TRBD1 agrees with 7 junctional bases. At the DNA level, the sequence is TGTGCCAGCTTCACAGGGGCTCGCAATGAGCAGTTCTTC. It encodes CASFTGARNEQFF.